This TCR beta chain was obtained from a study of T cell responses to AZD1222 COVID-19 vaccine. For the study at large: The analysis combined second doses at about 4 or about 12 weeks.

Study conclusions and caveats: It should be noted that donors were predominantly white British and more often female, and clonal diversity was possibly underestimated.

TCRdb's table, derived via immunoSEQ multiplex PCR, lists solely in-frame clones and lacks some. The data show 110,000 to 150,000 clones, approximately 83% seen once. CDR1 MNHNY and CDR2 SVGAGI come from the germline V gene (reference sequence). The CDR3 runs 16 residues. V was cut by 3 bases and J by 0 bases, with 12 bases left in between. As to this clone: Its specificity is not known.

Sequenced here: peripheral blood, sampled on day 0 of AZD1222 vaccination. The chain couples TRBV6-6 to TRBJ1-3, with D uncertain. The clonotype comes from an adult in good health. CDR3 sequence: CASSYRALSSGNTIYF. The CDR3 DNA follows: TGTGCCAGCAGTTATAGGGCCCTAAGCTCTGGAAACACCATATATTTT.